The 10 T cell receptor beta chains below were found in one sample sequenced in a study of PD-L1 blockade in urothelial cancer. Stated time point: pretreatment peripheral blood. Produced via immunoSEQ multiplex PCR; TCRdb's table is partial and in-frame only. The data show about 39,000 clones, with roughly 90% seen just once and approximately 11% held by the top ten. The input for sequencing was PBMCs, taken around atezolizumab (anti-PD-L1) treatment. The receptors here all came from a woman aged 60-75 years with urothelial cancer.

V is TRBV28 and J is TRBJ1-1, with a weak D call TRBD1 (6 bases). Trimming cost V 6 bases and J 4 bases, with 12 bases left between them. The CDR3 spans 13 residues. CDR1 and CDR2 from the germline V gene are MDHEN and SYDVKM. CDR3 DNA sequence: TGTGCCAGCAGATTACAGGGCTTCACTGAAGCTTTCTTT. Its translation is CASRLQGFTEAFF.

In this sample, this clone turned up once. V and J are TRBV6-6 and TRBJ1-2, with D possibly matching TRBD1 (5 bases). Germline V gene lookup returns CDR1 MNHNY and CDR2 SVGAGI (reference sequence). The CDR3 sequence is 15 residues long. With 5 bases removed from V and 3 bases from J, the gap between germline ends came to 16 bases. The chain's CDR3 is CASSDPQGSDYGYTF. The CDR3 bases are TGTGCCAGCAGTGACCCCCAGGGAAGTGACTATGGCTACACCTTC.

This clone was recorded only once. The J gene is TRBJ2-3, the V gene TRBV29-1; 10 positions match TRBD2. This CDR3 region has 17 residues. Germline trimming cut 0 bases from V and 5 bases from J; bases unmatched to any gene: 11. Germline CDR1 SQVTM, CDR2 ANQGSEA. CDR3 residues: CSVEEIPGAGGGDTQYF. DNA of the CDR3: TGCAGCGTTGAAGAGATCCCAGGAGCGGGAGGGGGAGATACGCAGTATTTT.

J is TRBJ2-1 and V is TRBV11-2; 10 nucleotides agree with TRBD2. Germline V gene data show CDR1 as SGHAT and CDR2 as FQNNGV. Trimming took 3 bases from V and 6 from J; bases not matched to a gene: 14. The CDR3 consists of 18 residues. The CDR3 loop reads CASSFRREASGRSNEQFF. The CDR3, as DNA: TGTGCCAGCAGCTTCCGTCGAGAGGCTAGCGGGAGATCCAATGAGCAGTTCTTC.

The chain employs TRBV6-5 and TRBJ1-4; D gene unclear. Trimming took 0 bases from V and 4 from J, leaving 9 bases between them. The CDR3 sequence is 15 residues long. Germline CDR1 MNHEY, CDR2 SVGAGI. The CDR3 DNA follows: TGTGCCAGCAGTTACTCGGGCCGGGGTAATGAAAAACTGTTTTTT. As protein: CASSYSGRGNEKLFF.

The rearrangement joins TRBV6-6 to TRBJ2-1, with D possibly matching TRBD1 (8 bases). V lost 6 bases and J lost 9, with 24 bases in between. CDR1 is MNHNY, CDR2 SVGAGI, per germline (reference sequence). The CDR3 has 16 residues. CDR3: CASRQGGRERRGEQFF. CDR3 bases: TGTGCCAGCAGACAGGGGGGGCGGGAGAGACGCGGTGAGCAGTTCTTC.

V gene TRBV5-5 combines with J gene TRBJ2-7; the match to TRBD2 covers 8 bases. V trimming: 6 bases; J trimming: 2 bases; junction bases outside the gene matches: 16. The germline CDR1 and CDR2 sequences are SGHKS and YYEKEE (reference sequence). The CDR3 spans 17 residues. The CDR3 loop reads CASNIEWGGRPTYEQYF. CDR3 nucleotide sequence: TGTGCCAGCAACATTGAGTGGGGCGGGAGGCCTACCTACGAGCAGTACTTC.

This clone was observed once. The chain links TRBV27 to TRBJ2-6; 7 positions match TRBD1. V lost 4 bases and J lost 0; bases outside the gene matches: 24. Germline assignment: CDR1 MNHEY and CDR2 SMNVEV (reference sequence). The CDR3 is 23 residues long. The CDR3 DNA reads TGTGCCAGCAGTTCTTTTCCCTTTTTTAAGACCGGGACAGAAGGCTCTGGGGCCAACGTCCTGACTTTC. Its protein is CASSSFPFFKTGTEGSGANVLTF.

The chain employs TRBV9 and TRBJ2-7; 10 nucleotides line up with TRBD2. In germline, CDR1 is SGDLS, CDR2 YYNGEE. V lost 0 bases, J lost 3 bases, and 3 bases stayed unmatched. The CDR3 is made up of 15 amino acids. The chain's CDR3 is CASSVGASGSYEQYF. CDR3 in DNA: TGTGCCAGCAGCGTAGGGGCTAGCGGGAGCTACGAGCAGTACTTC.

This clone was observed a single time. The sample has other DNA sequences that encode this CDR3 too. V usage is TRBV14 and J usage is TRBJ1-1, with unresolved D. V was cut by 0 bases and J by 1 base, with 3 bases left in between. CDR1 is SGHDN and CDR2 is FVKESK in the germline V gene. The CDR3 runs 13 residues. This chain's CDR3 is CASSQDRNTEAFF. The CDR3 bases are TGTGCCAGCAGCCAAGACAGGAACACTGAAGCTTTCTTT.